A single sample is the source of the 2 T cell receptor beta chains below, sequenced in a study of blood T cell repertoires in COVID-19. Profiled with immunoSEQ multiplex PCR; TCRdb holds only in-frame clones, not every one. The table lists 250,000 to 400,000 clones, around 89% of them singletons. The sequenced sample was peripheral blood. All receptors derive from a woman in her 30s with COVID-19, enrolled during active disease.

This clone showed up just a few times. The J gene is TRBJ1-1, the V gene TRBV19; 7 bases agree with TRBD1. The CDR3 runs 14 residues. Germline V gene sequence: CDR1 LNHDA, CDR2 SQIVND (reference sequence). The J segment lost 2 bases and the V segment lost 4 bases, leaving 4 bases of the junction unmatched. In DNA form, the CDR3 reads TGTGCCAGTAGTAGAAGACAGGGAAACACTGAAGCTTTCTTT. Amino acids: CASSRRQGNTEAFF.

CDR3 nucleotides: TGTGCCAGCAGTTCATGGAGCACCGGGGAGCTGTTTTTT. The encoded protein is CASSSWSTGELFF. V usage is TRBV27 and J usage is TRBJ2-2; D is unclear. The CDR3 consists of 13 residues. The germline V and J ends were trimmed by 4 bases and 4 bases, with 7 bases remaining between them. Germline CDR1 and CDR2: MNHEY and SMNVEV (reference sequence).